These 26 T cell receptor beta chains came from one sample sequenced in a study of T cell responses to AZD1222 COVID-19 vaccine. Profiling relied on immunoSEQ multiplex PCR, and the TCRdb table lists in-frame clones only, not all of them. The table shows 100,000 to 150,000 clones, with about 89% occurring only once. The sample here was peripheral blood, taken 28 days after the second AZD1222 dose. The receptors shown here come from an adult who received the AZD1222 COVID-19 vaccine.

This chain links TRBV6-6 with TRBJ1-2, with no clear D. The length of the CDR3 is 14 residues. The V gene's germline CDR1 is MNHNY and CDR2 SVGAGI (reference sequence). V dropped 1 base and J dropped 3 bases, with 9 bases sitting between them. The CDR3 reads CASSYYARDYGYTF. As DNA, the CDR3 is TGTGCCAGCAGTTACTACGCCCGGGACTATGGCTACACCTTC.

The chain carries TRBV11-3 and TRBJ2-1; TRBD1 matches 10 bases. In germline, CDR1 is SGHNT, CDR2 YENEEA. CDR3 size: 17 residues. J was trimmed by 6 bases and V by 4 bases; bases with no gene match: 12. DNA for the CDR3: TGTGCCAGCAGCTCCGGGGCTGGGGACAGGGGTGGCAATGAGCAGTTCTTC. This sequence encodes CASSSGAGDRGGNEQFF.

The CDR3 region is CASSDSRQGHSLTYEQYF. For the CDR3, the DNA is TGTGCCAGCAGTGACTCCCGACAGGGACACAGCCTTACTTACGAGCAGTACTTC. The chain uses TRBV6-4 and TRBJ2-7, with 7 bases identical to TRBD1. J was trimmed by 4 bases and V by 0 bases; bases with no gene match: 15. From germline, CDR1 is MRHNA and CDR2 SNTAGT. The CDR3 has 18 residues.

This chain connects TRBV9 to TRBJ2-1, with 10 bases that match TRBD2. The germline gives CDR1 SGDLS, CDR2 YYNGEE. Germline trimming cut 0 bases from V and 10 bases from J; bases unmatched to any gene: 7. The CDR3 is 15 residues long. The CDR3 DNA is TGTGCCAGCAGCGTAGTGTCTAGCGGGAGTGGCGAGCAGTTCTTC. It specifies CASSVVSSGSGEQFF.

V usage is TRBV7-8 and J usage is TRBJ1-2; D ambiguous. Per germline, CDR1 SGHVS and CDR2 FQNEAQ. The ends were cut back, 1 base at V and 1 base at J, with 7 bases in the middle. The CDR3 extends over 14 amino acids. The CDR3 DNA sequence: TGTGCCAGCAGCTTAGGATGGGGTAACTATGGCTACACCTTC. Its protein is CASSLGWGNYGYTF. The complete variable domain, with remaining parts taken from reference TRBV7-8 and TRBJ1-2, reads GAGVSQSPRYKVAKRGQDVALRCDPISGHVSLFWYQQALGQGPEFLTYFQNEAQLDKSGLPSDRFFAERPEGSVSTLKIQRTQQEDSAVYLCASSLGWGNYGYTFGSGTRLTVV.

The CDR3 loop is CASSPHDWDQETQYF. The CDR3 bases are TGTGCCAGCAGCCCACATGATTGGGACCAAGAGACCCAGTACTTC. This chain joins TRBV28 and TRBJ2-5; D unclear. Between the trimmed V and J ends, which lost 6 bases and 0 bases, there was a span of 14 bases. The CDR3 sequence is 15 residues long. Germline V CDR1 and CDR2: MDHEN, SYDVKM.

CDR3 in amino acids: CASPGYTRGELFF. The CDR3 coding sequence is TGTGCCTCCCCAGGGTATACCCGCGGGGAGCTGTTTTTT. This chain links TRBV30 with TRBJ2-2, with D possibly matching TRBD1 (5 bases). V dropped 7 bases and J dropped 7 bases, with 16 bases sitting between them. This CDR3 has 13 residues. The germline V gene has CDR1 GTSNPN and CDR2 SVGIG (reference sequence).

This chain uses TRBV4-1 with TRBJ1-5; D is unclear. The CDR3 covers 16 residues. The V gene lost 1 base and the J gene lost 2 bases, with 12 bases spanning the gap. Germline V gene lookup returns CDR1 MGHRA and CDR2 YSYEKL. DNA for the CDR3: TGCGCCAGCAGCCAAGGGCTAGGGCTGGGCAATCAGCCCCAGCATTTT. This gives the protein CASSQGLGLGNQPQHF.

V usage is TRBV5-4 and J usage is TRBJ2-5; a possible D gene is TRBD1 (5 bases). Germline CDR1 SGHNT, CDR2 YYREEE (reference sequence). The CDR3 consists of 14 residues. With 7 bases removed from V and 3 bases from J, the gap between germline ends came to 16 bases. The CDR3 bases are TGTGCCAGCTCCCGGAAGGGCAGGGAAGAGACCCAGTACTTC. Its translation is CASSRKGREETQYF.

The CDR3 is CASSLGGINQPQHF. CDR3 nucleotide sequence: TGTGCCAGCAGCTTAGGAGGGATTAATCAGCCCCAGCATTTT. The rearrangement joins TRBV7-9 to TRBJ1-5; D is ambiguous. V was trimmed by 1 base and J by 4 bases, leaving 8 bases between them. The CDR3 length is 14 residues. CDR1 and CDR2 from the germline V gene are SEHNR and FQNEAQ (reference sequence).

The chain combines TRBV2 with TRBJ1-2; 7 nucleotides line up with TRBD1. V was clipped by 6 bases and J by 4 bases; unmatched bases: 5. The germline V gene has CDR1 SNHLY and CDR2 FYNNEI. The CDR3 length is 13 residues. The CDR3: CASRAEGAYGYTF. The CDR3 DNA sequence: TGTGCCAGCAGGGCGGAGGGGGCCTATGGCTACACCTTC.

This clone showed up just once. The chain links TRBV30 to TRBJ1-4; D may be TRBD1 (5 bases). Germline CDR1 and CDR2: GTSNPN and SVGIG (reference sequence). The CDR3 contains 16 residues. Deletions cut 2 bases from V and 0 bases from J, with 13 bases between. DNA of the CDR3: TGTGCCTGGAGTTCAGGGACTTCTTCAACTAATGAAAAACTGTTTTTT. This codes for CAWSSGTSSTNEKLFF.

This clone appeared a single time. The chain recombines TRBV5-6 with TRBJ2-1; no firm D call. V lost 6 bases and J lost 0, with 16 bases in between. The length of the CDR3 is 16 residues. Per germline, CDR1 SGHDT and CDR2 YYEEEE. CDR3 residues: CASTAYATSSYNEQFF. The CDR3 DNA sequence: TGTGCCAGCACGGCCTACGCGACCAGCTCCTACAATGAGCAGTTCTTC.

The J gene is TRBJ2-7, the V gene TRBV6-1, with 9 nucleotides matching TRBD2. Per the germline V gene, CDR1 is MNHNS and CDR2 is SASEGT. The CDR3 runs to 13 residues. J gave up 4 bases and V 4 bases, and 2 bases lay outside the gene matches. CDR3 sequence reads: CASSVAGAYEQYF. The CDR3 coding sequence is TGTGCCAGCAGTGTAGCGGGAGCGTACGAGCAGTACTTC.

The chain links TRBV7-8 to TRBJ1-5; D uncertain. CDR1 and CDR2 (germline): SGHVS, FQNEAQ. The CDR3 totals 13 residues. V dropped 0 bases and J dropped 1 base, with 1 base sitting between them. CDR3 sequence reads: CASSLASNQPQHF. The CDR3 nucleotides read TGTGCCAGCAGCTTAGCCAGCAATCAGCCCCAGCATTTT.

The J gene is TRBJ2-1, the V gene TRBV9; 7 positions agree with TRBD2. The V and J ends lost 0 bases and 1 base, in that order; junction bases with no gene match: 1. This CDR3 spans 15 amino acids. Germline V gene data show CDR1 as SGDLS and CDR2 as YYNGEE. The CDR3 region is CASSVGRGSYNEQFF. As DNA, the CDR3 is TGTGCCAGCAGCGTAGGGCGGGGGTCCTACAATGAGCAGTTCTTC.

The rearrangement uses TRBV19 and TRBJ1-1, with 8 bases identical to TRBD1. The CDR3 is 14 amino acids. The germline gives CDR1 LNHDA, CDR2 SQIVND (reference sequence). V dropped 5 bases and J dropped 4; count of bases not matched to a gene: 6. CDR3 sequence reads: CASSAQGVGTEAFF. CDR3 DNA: TGTGCCAGTAGTGCACAGGGGGTTGGCACTGAAGCTTTCTTT. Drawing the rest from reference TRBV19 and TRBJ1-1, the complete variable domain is DGGITQSPKYLFRKEGQNVTLSCEQNLNHDAMYWYRQDPGQGLRLIYYSQIVNDFQKGDIAEGYSVSREKKESFPLTVTSAQKNPTAFYLCASSAQGVGTEAFFGQGTRLTVV.

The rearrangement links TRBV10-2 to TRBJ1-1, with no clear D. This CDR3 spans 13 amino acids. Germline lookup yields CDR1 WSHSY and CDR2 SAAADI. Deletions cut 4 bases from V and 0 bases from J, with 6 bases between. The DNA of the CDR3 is TGCGCCAGCAGTGGAAATGTGAACACTGAAGCTTTCTTT. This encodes CASSGNVNTEAFF.

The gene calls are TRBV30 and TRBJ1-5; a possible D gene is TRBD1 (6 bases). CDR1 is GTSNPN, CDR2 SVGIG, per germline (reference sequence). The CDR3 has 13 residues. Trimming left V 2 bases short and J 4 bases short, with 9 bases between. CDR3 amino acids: CAWSLTGNQPQHF. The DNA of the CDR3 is TGTGCCTGGAGTTTGACAGGTAATCAGCCCCAGCATTTT.

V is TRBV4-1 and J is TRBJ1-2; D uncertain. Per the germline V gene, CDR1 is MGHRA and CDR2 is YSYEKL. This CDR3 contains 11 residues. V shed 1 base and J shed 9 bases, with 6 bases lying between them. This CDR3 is CASSQGRSYTF. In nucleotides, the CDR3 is TGCGCCAGCAGCCAAGGGAGGAGCTACACCTTC.

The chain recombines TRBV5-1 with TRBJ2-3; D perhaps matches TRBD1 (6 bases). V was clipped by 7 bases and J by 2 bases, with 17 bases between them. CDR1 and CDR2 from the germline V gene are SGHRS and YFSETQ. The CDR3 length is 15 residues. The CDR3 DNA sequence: TGCGCCAGCCGGGACAAAAAACAACACACAGATACGCAGTATTTT. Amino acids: CASRDKKQHTDTQYF.

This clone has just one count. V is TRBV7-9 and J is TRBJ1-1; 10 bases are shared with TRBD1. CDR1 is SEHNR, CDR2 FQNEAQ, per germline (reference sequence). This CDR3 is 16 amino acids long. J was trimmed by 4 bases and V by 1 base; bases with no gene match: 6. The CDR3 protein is CASSLGDRGRGTEAFF. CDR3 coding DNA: TGTGCCAGCAGCTTAGGAGACAGGGGGCGAGGCACTGAAGCTTTCTTT.

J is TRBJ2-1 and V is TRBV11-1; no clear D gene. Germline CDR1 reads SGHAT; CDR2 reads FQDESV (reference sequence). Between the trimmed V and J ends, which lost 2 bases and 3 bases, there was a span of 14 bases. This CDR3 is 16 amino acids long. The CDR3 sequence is CASSLKDPVLYNEQFF. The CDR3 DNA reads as TGTGCCAGCAGCTTAAAAGACCCGGTCCTCTACAATGAGCAGTTCTTC. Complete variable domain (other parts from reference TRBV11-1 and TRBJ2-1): EAEVAQSPRYKITEKSQAVAFWCDPISGHATLYWYRQILGQGPELLVQFQDESVVDDSQLPKDRFSAERLKGVDSTLKIQPAELGDSAMYLCASSLKDPVLYNEQFFGPGTRLTVL.

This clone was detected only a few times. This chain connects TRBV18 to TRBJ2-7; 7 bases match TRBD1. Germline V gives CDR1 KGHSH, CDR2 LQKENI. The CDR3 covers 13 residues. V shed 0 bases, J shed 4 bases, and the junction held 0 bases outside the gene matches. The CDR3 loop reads CASSPPGQYEQYF. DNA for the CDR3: TGTGCCAGCTCACCACCGGGACAGTACGAGCAGTACTTC. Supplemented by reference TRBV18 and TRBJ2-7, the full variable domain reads NAGVMQNPRHLVRRRGQEARLRCSPMKGHSHVYWYRQLPEEGLKFMVYLQKENIIDESGMPKERFSAEFPKEGPSILRIQQVVRGDSAAYFCASSPPGQYEQYFGPGTRLTVT.

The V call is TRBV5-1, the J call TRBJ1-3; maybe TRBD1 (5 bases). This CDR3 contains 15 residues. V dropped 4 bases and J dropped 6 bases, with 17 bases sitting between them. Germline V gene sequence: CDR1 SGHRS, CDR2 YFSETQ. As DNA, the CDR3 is TGCGCCAGCAGCGCATCCGGGACGTCCCAAAACACCATATATTTT. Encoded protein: CASSASGTSQNTIYF.

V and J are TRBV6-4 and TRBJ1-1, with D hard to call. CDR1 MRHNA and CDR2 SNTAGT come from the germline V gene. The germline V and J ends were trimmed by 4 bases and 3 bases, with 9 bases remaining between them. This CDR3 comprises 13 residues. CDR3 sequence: CASSADSDTEAFF. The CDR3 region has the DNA TGTGCCAGCAGTGCTGATTCGGACACTGAAGCTTTCTTT.